These 20 T cell receptor beta chains came from one sample sequenced in a study of OX40 agonist ivuxolimab in advanced cancers. Only in-frame clones appear in the TCRdb table, and some are missing; sequencing was by immunoSEQ multiplex PCR. This table holds 90,000 to 95,000 clones, more than 70% found once. Material: CD4+ or CD8+ T cells sorted from blood, obtained in a trial of the OX40 agonist ivuxolimab. The receptors here all came from an adult with an advanced solid tumor such as melanoma, head and neck, liver or kidney cancer.

The rearrangement joins TRBV7-9 to TRBJ2-7, with 14 bases that match TRBD2. After removal of 4 bases from V and 0 bases from J, the junction contained 8 bases not matched to a gene. CDR3 length: 18 amino acids. Per germline, CDR1 SEHNR and CDR2 FQNEAQ (reference sequence). The CDR3 reads CASSWGLAGEWRSYEQYF. CDR3 nucleotide sequence: TGTGCCAGCAGCTGGGGACTAGCGGGAGAGTGGCGCTCCTACGAGCAGTACTTC.

CDR3 loop: CASRRTGGAGEAFF. The DNA of the CDR3 is TGTGCCAGCAGACGGACAGGGGGCGCGGGTGAAGCTTTCTTT. The rearrangement uses TRBV7-8 and TRBJ1-1; TRBD1 matches at 11 bases. V shed 6 bases and J 7 bases; nucleotides not matched to a gene: 7. Germline lookup yields CDR1 SGHVS and CDR2 FQNEAQ. The CDR3 spans 14 residues.

The J gene is TRBJ1-5, the V gene TRBV19; D possibly corresponds to TRBD1 (6 bases). Germline assignment: CDR1 LNHDA and CDR2 SQIVND (reference sequence). Trimming cost V 3 bases and J 6 bases, with 15 bases left between them. The CDR3 extends over 15 amino acids. The DNA for the CDR3 is TGTGCCAGTAGTATGGTACAGGGAGTAGGTCAGCCCCAGCATTTT. Translated, it gives CASSMVQGVGQPQHF.

The chain couples TRBV11-3 to TRBJ1-4, with D possibly matching TRBD1 (5 bases). The CDR3 length is 15 residues. V shed 5 bases and J shed 5 bases, with 15 bases lying between them. CDR1 is SGHNT and CDR2 is YENEEA in the germline V gene. The CDR3 coding sequence is TGTGCCAGCAGCATTACGGGACTAGGGAATGAAAAACTGTTTTTT. Protein: CASSITGLGNEKLFF.

The chain links TRBV5-6 to TRBJ2-1, with TRBD2 matching over 7 bases. The length of the CDR3 is 15 residues. CDR1 is SGHDT, CDR2 YYEEEE, per germline. J gave up 4 bases and V 3 bases, and 7 bases lay outside the gene matches. CDR3 protein: CASSSPGLSYNEQFF. CDR3 DNA sequence: TGTGCCAGCAGCTCTCCGGGACTATCTTACAATGAGCAGTTCTTC.

The chain carries TRBV5-1 and TRBJ1-4; D is undetermined. V lost 3 bases and J lost 4, with 4 bases in between. CDR3 length: 12 amino acids. Germline-derived CDR1 and CDR2 are SGHRS and YFSETQ. CDR3 sequence reads: CASSSGNEKLFF. CDR3 DNA: TGCGCCAGCAGCTCCGGTAATGAAAAACTGTTTTTT.

This chain connects TRBV9 to TRBJ2-2, with 12 bases identical to TRBD2. The V gene end was trimmed by 0 bases and the J gene end by 7 bases; junction bases not matched to a gene: 4. The CDR3 runs 16 residues. From germline, CDR1 is SGDLS and CDR2 YYNGEE. As DNA, the CDR3 is TGTGCCAGCAGCGTAGGACTAGCGGGAGAGGGCGGGGAGCTGTTTTTT. Protein product: CASSVGLAGEGGELFF.

The V gene is TRBV5-1, the J gene TRBJ2-1; 10 bases map to TRBD2. The V gene's germline CDR1 is SGHRS and CDR2 YFSETQ. CDR3 size: 15 residues. The V and J ends lost 4 bases and 10 bases, in that order; junction bases with no gene match: 11. The DNA for the CDR3 is TGCGCCAGCAGCGCCGGGACTAGCGCCCTTTGGGAGCAGTTCTTC. Protein: CASSAGTSALWEQFF.

The V call is TRBV4-1, the J call TRBJ1-5; D remains unclear. Germline CDR1 is MGHRA and CDR2 is YSYEKL. V lost 1 base to trimming and J lost 2 bases, with 9 bases between them. The CDR3 spans 15 residues. The chain's CDR3 is CASSQGSARNQPQHF. The CDR3 DNA follows: TGCGCCAGCAGCCAAGGATCAGCCCGCAATCAGCCCCAGCATTTT.

This clone was seen just once. The chain carries TRBV2 and TRBJ2-1; possible D gene TRBD2, 6 bases. This CDR3 contains 15 residues. The germline V and J ends were trimmed by 4 bases and 2 bases, with 12 bases remaining between them. Germline CDR1 SNHLY, CDR2 FYNNEI. The CDR3 loop is CASSGIGGTYNEQFF. CDR3 coding DNA: TGTGCCAGCAGTGGAATTGGGGGGACCTACAATGAGCAGTTCTTC.

V is TRBV6-5 and J is TRBJ2-3; unclear D gene. CDR1 is MNHEY and CDR2 is SVGAGI in the germline V gene. Trimming pared 7 bases from V and 4 bases from J, leaving 6 bases between. The CDR3 totals 11 residues. The CDR3 DNA follows: TGTGCCAGCATGCGCGCAGATACGCAGTATTTT. Amino acid sequence: CASMRADTQYF.

Regarding this clone: This specimen includes other DNA sequences encoding the same CDR3. J is TRBJ2-2 and V is TRBV6-1, with 7 positions matching TRBD2. Germline V gene lookup returns CDR1 MNHNS and CDR2 SASEGT. V lost 1 base and J lost 3; bases outside the gene matches: 5. This CDR3 spans 16 amino acids. CDR3 DNA sequence: TGTGCCAGCAGTGAAGTGGGGAGGGCCGACACCGGGGAGCTGTTTTTT. This codes for CASSEVGRADTGELFF.

The V and J genes are TRBV6-1 and TRBJ1-1; D is ambiguous. Trimming shortened V by 8 bases and J by 1 base, and 8 bases separated the two germline ends. CDR3 length: 12 residues. The germline CDR1 and CDR2 sequences are MNHNS and SASEGT. The DNA for the CDR3 is TGTGCCAGCCAGCGGGGGAACACTGAAGCTTTCTTT. Translating it yields CASQRGNTEAFF.

The rearrangement uses TRBV5-1 and TRBJ1-1; 9 nucleotides line up with TRBD1. The CDR3 contains 15 residues. The germline CDR1 and CDR2 sequences are SGHRS and YFSETQ. V lost 4 bases, J lost 5 bases, and 9 bases stayed unmatched. The CDR3 here is CASSPRTGDGTEAFF. CDR3 nucleotide sequence: TGCGCCAGCAGCCCTCGGACAGGGGATGGGACTGAAGCTTTCTTT.

This rearrangement joins TRBV15 to TRBJ1-4; maybe TRBD1 (6 bases). The germline V gene has CDR1 LNHNV and CDR2 YYDKDF (reference sequence). CDR3 length equals 13 residues. V lost 0 bases and J 8 bases, leaving 7 bases between the germline ends. The CDR3 region is CATSRDQGEKLFF. DNA for the CDR3: TGTGCCACCAGCAGAGATCAGGGGGAAAAACTGTTTTTT. The whole variable domain, remainder taken from reference TRBV15 and TRBJ1-4, is DAMVIQNPRYQVTQFGKPVTLSCSQTLNHNVMYWYQQKSSQAPKLLFHYYDKDFNNEADTPDNFQSRRPNTSFCFLDIRSPGLGDTAMYLCATSRDQGEKLFFGSGTQLSVL.

V is TRBV15 and J is TRBJ1-5; no definite D call. Germline V gene data show CDR1 as LNHNV and CDR2 as YYDKDF (reference sequence). V was trimmed by 5 bases and J by 7 bases, leaving 18 bases between them. The CDR3 extends over 15 amino acids. The CDR3 DNA follows: TGTGCCACCAGCCCCCTTTTGGGGAAAGGGCAGCCCCAGCATTTT. This gives the protein CATSPLLGKGQPQHF.

CDR3 in DNA: TGTGCCAGCAGTGCACAGGGGGCGGATACGCAGTATTTT. This translates into CASSAQGADTQYF. The chain is built from TRBV6-4 and TRBJ2-3; 9 nucleotides line up with TRBD1. J gave up 6 bases and V 4 bases, and 2 bases lay outside the gene matches. Germline V gene lookup returns CDR1 MRHNA and CDR2 SNTAGT. This CDR3 spans 13 amino acids.

In nucleotides, the CDR3 is TGCGCCAGCAGCTTCACTAGCGGGAGGGCCCCCGAGCAGTACTTC. It codes for CASSFTSGRAPEQYF. The J gene is TRBJ2-7, the V gene TRBV5-1, with 13 bases fitting TRBD2. Per germline, CDR1 SGHRS and CDR2 YFSETQ. Losses at the gene ends were 2 bases for V and 6 bases for J; bases not matched to a gene: 5. The CDR3 runs 15 residues.

This clone was found once. The chain couples TRBV11-1 to TRBJ1-1; no clear D gene. The germline CDR1 and CDR2 sequences are SGHAT and FQDESV (reference sequence). The V gene lost 5 bases and the J gene lost 1 base, with 11 bases spanning the gap. The CDR3 runs to 14 residues. CDR3 loop: CASSLNVGNTEAFF. In DNA, the CDR3 is TGTGCCAGCAGCCTGAACGTGGGGAACACTGAAGCTTTCTTT.

CDR3 sequence (DNA): TGTGCCAGCAGCAGAGAACAGGGGGATTACACCTTC. It codes for CASSREQGDYTF. The V call is TRBV7-9, the J call TRBJ1-2; 8 nucleotides agree with TRBD1. In germline, CDR1 is SEHNR, CDR2 FQNEAQ (reference sequence). After removal of 5 bases from V and 11 bases from J, the junction contained 7 bases not matched to a gene. The CDR3 loop spans 12 amino acids.